The 28 T cell receptor beta chains below all came from one sample that was sequenced in a study of cytomegalovirus exposure and HLA in healthy donors (dated by TCRdb to the late 2010s). The method was the immunoSEQ multiplex PCR assay. TCRdb retrieved this table from immuneACCESS and kept in-frame rearrangements only. Not all clones are present; in checked studies, unresolved V genes account for under half, and no reason is known for the remainder. This sample gives hundreds of thousands of clones in total; around 86% of them show up just once. The ten largest clones represent roughly 1.2% of the sample. Source material: PBMCs. These receptors came from a woman in her 30s in good health and CMV-seropositive.

The chain uses TRBV7-9 and TRBJ2-7, with a tentative D call TRBD2 (5 bases). This CDR3 is built from 15 residues. Trimming left V 3 bases short and J 0 bases short, with 12 bases between. CDR1 and CDR2 from the germline V gene are SEHNR and FQNEAQ (reference sequence). This CDR3 reads CASSFLKRSSYEQYF. The CDR3, as DNA: TGTGCCAGCAGCTTCCTTAAGCGGAGCTCCTACGAGCAGTACTTC.

This clone was counted only a few times. The rearrangement uses TRBV10-1 and TRBJ2-7; TRBD2 matches at 13 bases. The CDR3 totals 15 residues. V lost 1 base, J lost 4 bases, and 1 base stayed unmatched. Germline V gene lookup returns CDR1 WNHNN and CDR2 SYGVQD (reference sequence). CDR3 nucleotides: TGCGCCAGCAGTGAGTGGGGACTAGCGGGATACGAGCAGTACTTC. It translates to CASSEWGLAGYEQYF.

This clone was observed a few times. V usage is TRBV6-5 and J usage is TRBJ2-3; 11 positions agree with TRBD1. CDR3 length equals 15 residues. The ends lost 8 bases at V and 3 bases at J; junction bases unmatched: 7. CDR1 and CDR2 from the germline V gene are MNHEY and SVGAGI. CDR3 protein: CASRDRGSSTDTQYF. The CDR3 nucleotides are TGTGCCAGCCGGGACAGGGGGTCGAGTACAGATACGCAGTATTTT.

This sequence joins TRBV29-1 and TRBJ2-3; no reliable D call. The CDR3 covers 13 residues. V was pared by 2 bases and J by 3 bases, with 9 bases between. Germline V gene data show CDR1 as SQVTM and CDR2 as ANQGSEA. CDR3 protein: CSVERLSTDTQYF. The CDR3 region has the DNA TGCAGCGTTGAAAGACTGTCTACAGATACGCAGTATTTT.

This clone has a handful of counts. The chain recombines TRBV5-1 with TRBJ1-2; 7 positions match TRBD1. Germline CDR1 reads SGHRS; CDR2 reads YFSETQ. The CDR3 runs to 14 residues. After removal of 4 bases from V and 3 bases from J, the junction contained 6 bases not matched to a gene. CDR3 amino acids: CASSIGQADYGYTF. The DNA for the CDR3 is TGCGCCAGCAGCATAGGACAGGCTGACTATGGCTACACCTTC.

This chain links TRBV14 with TRBJ2-2; the D gene is possibly TRBD1 (5 bases). The CDR3 totals 14 residues. Trimming stripped 3 bases from V and 6 bases from J, with 11 bases between. In germline, CDR1 is SGHDN, CDR2 FVKESK. Here the CDR3 reads CASSHARVPGELFF. In DNA form, the CDR3 reads TGTGCCAGCAGCCACGCCAGGGTCCCCGGGGAGCTGTTTTTT.

V usage is TRBV29-1 and J usage is TRBJ2-1; no clear D. The CDR3 is made up of 14 amino acids. Deletions cut 3 bases from V and 9 bases from J, with 18 bases between. Germline CDR1 is SQVTM and CDR2 is ANQGSEA. In nucleotides, the CDR3 is TGCAGCGTTGAGTTCGGGTTGAAGGAAGGTGAGCAGTTCTTC. Residues: CSVEFGLKEGEQFF.

The CDR3 sequence is CATKFGGLGNQPQHF. CDR3 DNA: TGTGCCACAAAATTCGGAGGTTTGGGCAATCAGCCCCAGCATTTT. The J gene is TRBJ1-5, the V gene TRBV28, with D uncertain. There are 15 residues in the CDR3. The germline gives CDR1 MDHEN, CDR2 SYDVKM. The V end was cut by 10 bases, the J end by 2 bases, with 18 bases between.

The chain links TRBV19 to TRBJ2-7; 10 nucleotides align to TRBD2. The CDR3 has 15 amino acids. V shed 5 bases, J shed 2 bases, and the junction held 6 bases outside the gene matches. Germline loops: CDR1 LNHDA, CDR2 SQIVND (reference sequence). The CDR3 reads CASSRTSGITYEQYF. The CDR3 DNA follows: TGTGCCAGTAGTCGCACTAGCGGGATAACCTACGAGCAGTACTTC.

The gene calls are TRBV5-4 and TRBJ2-5, with TRBD2 matching over 7 bases. V shed 6 bases, J shed 5 bases, and the junction held 13 bases outside the gene matches. The CDR3 consists of 15 residues. Looked up from germline, CDR1 is SGHNT and CDR2 is YYREEE (reference sequence). The CDR3 spells CASKPGRAAQETQYF. DNA of the CDR3: TGTGCCAGCAAACCAGGGAGGGCCGCCCAGGAGACCCAGTACTTC.

This chain connects TRBV6-4 to TRBJ2-1; TRBD2 matches 11 bases. The CDR3 is made up of 15 amino acids. Germline trimming cut 5 bases from V and 6 bases from J; bases unmatched to any gene: 6. Germline-derived CDR1 and CDR2 are MRHNA and SNTAGT. The CDR3 protein is CASSPTSGSFNEQFF. Written as DNA, the CDR3 is TGTGCCAGCAGTCCAACTAGCGGGAGCTTCAATGAGCAGTTCTTC.

The DNA of the CDR3 is TGTGCCAGCAGGGGGACAGGGTTACGGAACACTGAAGCTTTCTTT. Translation: CASRGTGLRNTEAFF. The chain carries TRBV2 and TRBJ1-1; TRBD1 agrees at 9 bases. Trimming cost V 6 bases and J 1 base; bases outside gene matches: 6. Germline values: CDR1 SNHLY, CDR2 FYNNEI. There are 15 residues in the CDR3. The full variable domain, its missing parts supplied by reference TRBV2 and TRBJ1-1, is EPEVTQTPSHQVTQMGQEVILRCVPISNHLYFYWYRQILGQKVEFLVSFYNNEISEKSEIFDDQFSVERPDGSNFTLKIRSTKLEDSAMYFCASRGTGLRNTEAFFGQGTRLTVV.

The chain recombines TRBV28 with TRBJ1-2; D possibly corresponds to TRBD1 (5 bases). CDR1 is MDHEN, CDR2 SYDVKM, per germline. The V end was cut by 6 bases, the J end by 4 bases, with 12 bases between. The CDR3 consists of 13 residues. The CDR3 DNA follows: TGTGCCAGCAGCCCGGGACTGAGCTATGGCTACACCTTC. Its translation is CASSPGLSYGYTF.

This sequence joins TRBV5-1 and TRBJ2-7; 8 bases match TRBD2. Germline V CDR1 and CDR2: SGHRS, YFSETQ. This CDR3 spans 15 amino acids. V dropped 4 bases and J dropped 6; count of bases not matched to a gene: 12. The CDR3 coding sequence is TGCGCCAGCAGCCTAATAGCGGGACCCATGGGCGAGCAGTACTTC. This codes for CASSLIAGPMGEQYF. Looking up the rest from reference TRBV5-1 and TRBJ2-7 gives the full variable domain: KAGVTQTPRYLIKTRGQQVTLSCSPISGHRSVSWYQQTPGQGLQFLFEYFSETQRNKGNFPGRFSGRQFSNSRSEMNVSTLELGDSALYLCASSLIAGPMGEQYFGPGTRLTVT.

As for this clone: This sample also contains other DNA sequences that code for the same CDR3. The chain carries TRBV30 and TRBJ2-3; 9 positions match TRBD2. This CDR3 region has 14 residues. Germline CDR1 reads GTSNPN; CDR2 reads SVGIG (reference sequence). Trimming took 2 bases from V and 0 from J; bases not matched to a gene: 0. The CDR3 here is CAWSLAGSTDTQYF. As DNA, the CDR3 is TGTGCCTGGAGTCTAGCGGGAAGCACAGATACGCAGTATTTT.

The chain couples TRBV6-6 to TRBJ1-4, with 10 bases aligning to TRBD1. This CDR3 region has 15 residues. Looked up from germline, CDR1 is MNHNY and CDR2 is SVGAGI (reference sequence). V shed 2 bases and J 8 bases; nucleotides not matched to a gene: 5. DNA of the CDR3: TGTGCCAGCAGTTACGAGACAGGGGGCGACGAAAAACTGTTTTTT. As protein: CASSYETGGDEKLFF.

This chain connects TRBV28 to TRBJ1-5, with 7 positions matching TRBD1. The CDR3 contains 14 residues. Germline CDR1 MDHEN, CDR2 SYDVKM. J gave up 1 base and V 6 bases, and 3 bases lay outside the gene matches. This chain's CDR3 is CASREQGSNQPQHF. The CDR3 region has the DNA TGTGCCAGCAGAGAACAGGGGAGCAATCAGCCCCAGCATTTT.

This clone occurred a few times. V usage is TRBV7-6 and J usage is TRBJ2-3; 14 nucleotides line up with TRBD2. V was pared by 8 bases and J by 9 bases, with 4 bases of the junction left unmatched. Germline V lookup: CDR1 SGHVS, CDR2 FNYEAQ. This CDR3 region has 13 residues. This chain's CDR3 is CASGLAGGPTQYF. CDR3 bases: TGTGCCAGCGGACTAGCGGGGGGCCCAACGCAGTATTTT. The variable domain in full, with the rest retrieved from reference TRBV7-6 and TRBJ2-3, is GAGVSQSPRYKVTKRGQDVALRCDPISGHVSLYWYRQALGQGPEFLTYFNYEAQQDKSGLPNDRFSAERPEGSISTLTIQRTEQRDSAMYRCASGLAGGPTQYFGPGTRLTVL.

The V and J genes are TRBV9 and TRBJ1-2; 9 positions match TRBD1. CDR1 SGDLS and CDR2 YYNGEE come from the germline V gene. V shed 0 bases and J 8 bases; nucleotides not matched to a gene: 5. The CDR3 runs 14 residues. DNA of the CDR3: TGTGCCAGCAGCGTAGAGGGACAGGGCTCCGGCTACACCTTC. The encoded protein is CASSVEGQGSGYTF.

J is TRBJ2-3 and V is TRBV5-1; D is ambiguous. This CDR3 region has 14 residues. From germline, CDR1 is SGHRS and CDR2 YFSETQ. The V gene lost 3 bases and the J gene lost 5 bases, with 13 bases spanning the gap. The CDR3 DNA is TGCGCCAGCAGCTGGAGTGGAGAGGAAGATACGCAGTATTTT. This encodes CASSWSGEEDTQYF.

CDR3 sequence reads: CASSQERGLAGGGISSLEQYF. In DNA form, the CDR3 reads TGTGCCAGCAGCCAAGAAAGGGGACTAGCGGGAGGGGGAATCAGTTCCCTCGAGCAGTACTTC. V usage is TRBV4-2 and J usage is TRBJ2-7, with 16 bases identical to TRBD2. Germline V gene data show CDR1 as LGHNA and CDR2 as YNFKEQ. The V and J ends lost 0 bases and 6 bases, in that order; junction bases with no gene match: 17. CDR3 length equals 21 residues.

J is TRBJ1-1 and V is TRBV7-9; maybe TRBD1 (6 bases). The V gene lost 5 bases and the J gene lost 5 bases, with 21 bases spanning the gap. Germline V CDR1 and CDR2: SEHNR, FQNEAQ (reference sequence). The CDR3 is made up of 16 amino acids. The CDR3 sequence: CASSPSLVGGATEAFF. CDR3 DNA: TGTGCCAGCAGCCCGTCACTAGTCGGGGGGGCGACTGAAGCTTTCTTT.

In its sample, this clone was seen once. The gene calls are TRBV19 and TRBJ1-3; TRBD1 might be the D (5 bases). In germline, CDR1 is LNHDA, CDR2 SQIVND (reference sequence). This CDR3 is built from 15 residues. Trimming pared 7 bases from V and 0 bases from J, leaving 13 bases between. CDR3 DNA sequence: TGTGCCAGTAAAACCGACAGAATCTCTGGAAACACCATATATTTT. Residues: CASKTDRISGNTIYF.

J is TRBJ1-1 and V is TRBV6-1; 7 bases agree with TRBD1. CDR3 length: 14 amino acids. The V gene end was trimmed by 4 bases and the J gene end by 1 base; junction bases not matched to a gene: 3. Germline lookup yields CDR1 MNHNS and CDR2 SASEGT. The CDR3 here is CASSGHRGNTEAFF. The CDR3 coding sequence is TGTGCCAGCAGTGGTCACAGGGGGAACACTGAAGCTTTCTTT.

V is TRBV29-1 and J is TRBJ2-3, with 8 bases fitting TRBD2. The J segment lost 6 bases and the V segment lost 4 bases, leaving 15 bases of the junction unmatched. The CDR3 has 16 residues. Germline V lookup: CDR1 SQVTM, CDR2 ANQGSEA. The CDR3 sequence is CSVVGETGGPGDTQYF. In DNA form, the CDR3 reads TGCAGCGTTGTAGGGGAGACGGGAGGGCCTGGTGATACGCAGTATTTT.

The chain uses TRBV10-3 and TRBJ1-1, with 9 bases matching TRBD1. Trimming at V came to 8 bases and at J to 5 bases, leaving 9 bases not matched to a gene. The CDR3 consists of 14 residues. The germline gives CDR1 ENHRY, CDR2 SYGVKD. DNA for the CDR3: TGTGCCATCCGGACAGGGGAGGGTGTAACTGAAGCTTTCTTT. This encodes CAIRTGEGVTEAFF.

This sequence joins TRBV10-3 and TRBJ2-7; 9 bases match TRBD2. The CDR3 loop spans 15 amino acids. Germline V CDR1 and CDR2: ENHRY, SYGVKD. V lost 6 bases, J lost 3 bases, and 9 bases stayed unmatched. CDR3 in DNA: TGTGCCATCAGCCAACCCACTAGCGGGTTCTACGAGCAGTACTTC. Protein: CAISQPTSGFYEQYF.

The V call is TRBV10-1, the J call TRBJ1-1; D gene uncertain. The V and J ends lost 8 bases and 5 bases respectively, with 9 bases between them. Germline assignment: CDR1 WNHNN and CDR2 SYGVQD (reference sequence). CDR3 length: 11 amino acids. This chain's CDR3 is CASGSRTEAFF. CDR3 DNA sequence: TGCGCCAGCGGGAGCAGGACTGAAGCTTTCTTT.